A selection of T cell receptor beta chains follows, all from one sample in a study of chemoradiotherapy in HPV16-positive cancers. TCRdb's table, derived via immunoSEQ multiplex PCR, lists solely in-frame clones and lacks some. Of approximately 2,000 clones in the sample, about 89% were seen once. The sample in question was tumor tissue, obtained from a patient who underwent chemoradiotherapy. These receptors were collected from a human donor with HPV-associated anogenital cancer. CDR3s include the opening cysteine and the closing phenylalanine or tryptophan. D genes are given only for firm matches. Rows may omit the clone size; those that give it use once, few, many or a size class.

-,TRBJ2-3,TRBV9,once,TGTGCCAGCAGCGTGTATAGCTCAGATACGCAGTATTTT,CASSVYSSDTQYF
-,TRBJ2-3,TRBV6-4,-,TGTGCCAGCAGTCGAAGAGCGGAGGATACGCAGTATTTT,CASSRRAEDTQYF
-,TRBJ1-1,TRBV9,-,TGTGCCAGCAGCGTAGCTGGGCTGAACACTGAAGCTTTCTTT,CASSVAGLNTEAFF
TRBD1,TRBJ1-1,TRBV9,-,TGTGCCAGCAGTAAAGCCGGACAGGGTAATGAAGCTTTCTTT,CASSKAGQGNEAFF
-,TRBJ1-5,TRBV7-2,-,TGTGCCAGCAGCTTAGATGGGGAGGGGGGGGTTTATCAGCCCCAGCATTTT,CASSLDGEGGVYQPQHF
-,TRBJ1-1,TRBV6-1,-,TGTGCCAGCAGTGCCTCAGAGAGGAACACTGAAGCTTTCTTT,CASSASERNTEAFF
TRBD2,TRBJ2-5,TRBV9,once,TGTGCCAGCAGCGAGGCGGGGGGGCGGGAGACCCAGTACTTC,CASSEAGGRETQYF
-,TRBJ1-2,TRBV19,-,TGTGCCAGTAGGGGACTGCTCTCTTGGGATGGCTACACCTTC,CASRGLLSWDGYTF
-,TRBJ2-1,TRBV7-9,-,TGTGCCAGCAGCTCCGGAGAGCAGTTCTTC,CASSSGEQFF
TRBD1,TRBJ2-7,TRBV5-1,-,TGCGCCAGCAGCCCGGTGGGACAGACCTACGAGCAGTACTTC,CASSPVGQTYEQYF
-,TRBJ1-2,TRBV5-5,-,TGTGCCAGCAGCTTGGGGGTGGGAGGCCCCTATGGCTACACCTTC,CASSLGVGGPYGYTF
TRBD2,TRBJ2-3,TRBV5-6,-,TGTGCCAGCAGCCGACGACTAGCGGGGAGCACAGATACGCAGTATTTT,CASSRRLAGSTDTQYF
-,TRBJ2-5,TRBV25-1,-,TGTGCCAGCAGTGCCCCAGCAATTCAAGAGACCCAGTACTTC,CASSAPAIQETQYF
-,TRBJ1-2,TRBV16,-,TGTGCCAGCAGCCGCCTACCGATGGGGTATGGCTACACCTTC,CASSRLPMGYGYTF
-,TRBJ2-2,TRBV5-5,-,TGTGCCAGCAGCTTGAGTAACGGGGAGCTGTTTTTT,CASSLSNGELFF
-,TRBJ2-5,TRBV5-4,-,TGTGCCAGCAGCCGGATAGGGGGGCCCCAAGAGACCCAGTACTTC,CASSRIGGPQETQYF
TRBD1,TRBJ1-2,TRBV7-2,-,TGTGCCAGCAGCTACCGGGACAGGGGGGTTGGCTACACCTTC,CASSYRDRGVGYTF
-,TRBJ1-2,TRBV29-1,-,TGCAGCGTTGAACGCGACAGTAAAGGCTATGGCTACACCTTC,CSVERDSKGYGYTF
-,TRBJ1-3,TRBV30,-,TGTGCCTGGAGTGCCACAGGGCCTGGAAACACCATATATTTT,CAWSATGPGNTIYF
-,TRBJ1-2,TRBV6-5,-,TGTGCCAGCAGCCAAAGGGACGGAGGGAACTATGGCTACACCTTC,CASSQRDGGNYGYTF
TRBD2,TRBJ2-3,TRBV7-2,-,TGTGCCAGCAGCCCAGGGACTAGCGGGCCGACAGATACGCAGTATTTT,CASSPGTSGPTDTQYF
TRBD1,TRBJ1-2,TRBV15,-,TGTGCCACCAGCAGAGGCGGACAGGCCTATGGCTACACCTTC,CATSRGGQAYGYTF
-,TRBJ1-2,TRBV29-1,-,TGCAGCGTTGAAGTGGGGTATGGCTACACCTTC,CSVEVGYGYTF
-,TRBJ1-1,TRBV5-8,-,TGTGCCAGCGGATGGGTCCTGGGGAACACTGAAGCTTTCTTT,CASGWVLGNTEAFF
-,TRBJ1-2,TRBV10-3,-,TGTGCCATCAGTGAGTCTAGGGGTCGGTATGGCTACACCTTC,CAISESRGRYGYTF
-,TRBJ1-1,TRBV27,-,TGTGCCAGCAGTTCCACAGAGAACACTGAAGCTTTCTTT,CASSSTENTEAFF
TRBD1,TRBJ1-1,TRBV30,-,TGTGCCTCATCCCCCGACAGGGCAAGGGTCGGAGCTTTCTTT,CASSPDRARVGAFF
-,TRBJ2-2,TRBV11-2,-,TGTGCCAGCAGCTTAGGTCTCTCGGGGCCGGGGACCGGGGAGCTGTTTTTT,CASSLGLSGPGTGELFF
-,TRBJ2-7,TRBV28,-,TGTGCCAGCAGTCTTAACCCCCGTTGGGGCTACGAGCAGTACTTC,CASSLNPRWGYEQYF
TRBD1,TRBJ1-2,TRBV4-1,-,TGCGCCAGCAGCCAACAGACAGGGGGGTACTATGGCTACACCTTC,CASSQQTGGYYGYTF
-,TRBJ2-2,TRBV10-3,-,TGTGCCATCAGGCCTAGTGGCGGGGAGCTGTTTTTT,CAIRPSGGELFF
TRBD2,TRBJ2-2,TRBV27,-,TGTGCCAGCAGGGGGACTAGCGGGGCTCCCGGCACCGGGGAGCTGTTTTTT,CASRGTSGAPGTGELFF
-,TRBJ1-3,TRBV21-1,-,TGTGCCAGCAGCAAATTCCAGGTTCAAGGAAACACCATATATTTT,CASSKFQVQGNTIYF
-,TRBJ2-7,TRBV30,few,TGTGCCTCAGGGAGCTCCTACGAGCAGTACTTC,CASGSSYEQYF
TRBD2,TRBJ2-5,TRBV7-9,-,TGTGCCAGCAGCCCGCTTGGGGCGGGGGTTGTCAAAGAGACCCAGTACTTC,CASSPLGAGVVKETQYF
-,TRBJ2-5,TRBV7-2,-,TGTGCCAGCAGCTTAGAGGGGGCCCGGGGGGAGACCCAGTACTTC,CASSLEGARGETQYF
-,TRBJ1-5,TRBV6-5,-,TGTGCCAGCAGCACCGGCGGGCTGTGGAATCAGCCCCAGCATTTT,CASSTGGLWNQPQHF
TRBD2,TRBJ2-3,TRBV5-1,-,TGCGCCAGCAGCTTTAGCGGGGGGGAGCAGGGGGATACGCAGTATTTT,CASSFSGGEQGDTQYF
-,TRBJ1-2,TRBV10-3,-,TGTGCCATCAGTGAGAGCCACTATGGCTACACCTTC,CAISESHYGYTF
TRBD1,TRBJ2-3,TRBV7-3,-,TGTGCCAGCAGTACAGGGGCAGGGTCCACAGATACGCAGTATTTT,CASSTGAGSTDTQYF
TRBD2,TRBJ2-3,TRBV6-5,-,TGTGCCACCATCCGGTATGCGGGGGGCACAGATACGCAGTATTTT,CATIRYAGGTDTQYF
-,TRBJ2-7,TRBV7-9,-,TGTGCCAGCAGCCTAAAGGAGGGCTACGAGCAGTACTTC,CASSLKEGYEQYF
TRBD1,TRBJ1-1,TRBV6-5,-,TGTGCCAGCAGTTACCGTGGACAGGGGGCCACTGAAGCTTTCTTT,CASSYRGQGATEAFF
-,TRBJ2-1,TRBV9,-,TGTGCCAGGGTACTAGTACACAATGAGCAGTTCTTC,CARVLVHNEQFF
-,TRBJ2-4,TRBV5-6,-,TGTGCCAGCAGCTTGGGTTTAGCCAAAAACATTCAGTACTTC,CASSLGLAKNIQYF
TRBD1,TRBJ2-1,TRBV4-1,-,TGCGCCAGCAGCCAAGAGACAGGGATCGATGAGCAGTTCTTC,CASSQETGIDEQFF
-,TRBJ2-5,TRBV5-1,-,TGCGCCAGCAGCTCTTCGACTGGACTACAAGAGACCCAGTACTTC,CASSSSTGLQETQYF
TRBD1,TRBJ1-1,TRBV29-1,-,TGCAGCGTTGAAGATATGGGACAGGGTCAGCATGGAGTCTTT,CSVEDMGQGQHGVF
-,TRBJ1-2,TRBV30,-,TGTGCCTGGAGGGGTACAGGTGCCATTGGCTACACCTTC,CAWRGTGAIGYTF
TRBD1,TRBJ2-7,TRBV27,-,TGTGCCAGCAGTTTATACAGGGGCAACGAGCAGTACTTC,CASSLYRGNEQYF